The TCR beta chain described here comes from a study of blood T cell repertoires in COVID-19. From germline, CDR1 is SEHNR and CDR2 FQNEAQ (reference sequence). CDR3 length equals 14 residues. With 5 bases removed from V and 5 bases from J, the gap between germline ends came to 15 bases. Produced via immunoSEQ multiplex PCR; TCRdb's table is partial and in-frame only. The repertoire consists of approximately 400,000 clones, with approximately 87% occurring once and the leading ten covering 1% to 1.5%. This clone has just one count. V is TRBV7-9 and J is TRBJ2-5, with D possibly being TRBD1 (7 bases). The sequence derives from a man younger than 45 who had recovered from COVID-19. Sequencing was carried out using PBMCs or T cells enriched from blood (not recorded which). In DNA, the CDR3 is TGTGCCAGCAGCCCGAGACAGGGACTGGAGACCCAGTACTTC. It specifies CASSPRQGLETQYF. Complete variable domain (other parts from reference TRBV7-9 and TRBJ2-5): DTGVSQNPRHKITKRGQNVTFRCDPISEHNRLYWYRQTLGQGPEFLTYFQNEAQLEKSRLLSDRFSAERPKGSFSTLEIQRTEQGDSAMYLCASSPRQGLETQYFGPGTRLLVL.